The rows below give T cell receptor beta chains drawn from one sample of a study of cytomegalovirus exposure and HLA in healthy donors. Profiling relied on immunoSEQ multiplex PCR, and the TCRdb table lists in-frame clones only, not all of them. The sample consists of 60,000 or so clones, over 65% of them appearing once. Sequencing was done on a sample of PBMCs. The receptors here all came from a man between 40 and 49 years old in good health and CMV-seropositive. CDR3s include the opening cysteine and the closing phenylalanine or tryptophan. Fields, in order: V gene, J gene, CDR3 protein.

>TRBV2|TRBJ2-1
CAFAGVNEQFF
>TRBV5-8|TRBJ2-1
CASSLDRSSNEQFF
>TRBV7-9|TRBJ2-3
CASSPSLSTDTQYF
>TRBV27|TRBJ1-1
CASSLRGVMDTEAFF
>TRBV6-9|TRBJ1-1
CASSYWRGARELRLMNTEAFF
>TRBV6-5|TRBJ2-5
CASGRGLETQYF
>TRBV6-6|TRBJ1-3
CASRAGNSGNTIYF
>TRBV9|TRBJ2-3
CASSAQRGGIDTQYF
>TRBV29-1|TRBJ1-1
CSVEDLGGRNTEAFF
>TRBV5-1|TRBJ1-3
CASSFGTGWRNTIYF
>TRBV29-1|TRBJ1-3
CSVGGTGVMDTIYF
>TRBV6-1|TRBJ1-5
CASSTGKTRGGKHF
>TRBV6-6|TRBJ2-7
CASSTDRGSYEQYF
>TRBV7-2|TRBJ2-1
CASSLLDRENNEQFF
>TRBV5-6|TRBJ1-2
CASSLVGGDSVRGYTF
>TRBV6-4|TRBJ1-1
CASRIEFANTEAFF
>TRBV2|TRBJ2-7
CASRRDSDYEQYF
>TRBV2|TRBJ2-3
CASAGGRTDTQYF
>TRBV2|TRBJ1-1
CASGTGGGEAFF
>TRBV7-2|TRBJ2-7
CASSYHRSFSYEQYF
>TRBV18|TRBJ2-7
CASSPPGQGMSRF
>TRBV5-1|TRBJ1-2
CASSPDRGHGYTF
>TRBV28|TRBJ1-1
CASSVIRTEAFF
>TRBV2|TRBJ1-2
CASSPRQGAWNYGYTF
>TRBV11-2|TRBJ2-3
CASSLGRQGMDTQYF
>TRBV19|TRBJ2-3
CASSTDRRAGTDTQYF
>TRBV7-3|TRBJ2-2
CASSAQVNTGELFF
>TRBV7-3|TRBJ2-2
CASSLFVFGGRCSENTGELFF
>TRBV5-5|TRBJ1-4
CASSLGRGGEKLFF
>TRBV7-6|TRBJ1-5
CASSLVWGADQPQHF
>TRBV5-4|TRBJ2-1
CASSSLTSGANNEQFF
>TRBV5-4|TRBJ1-5
CASSPPRDSFAQPQHF
>TRBV27|TRBJ2-3
CASKEATSTDTQYF
>TRBV5-4|TRBJ2-1
CASSLVAGKYNEQFF
>TRBV5-4|TRBJ1-2
CASSLQGADNGYTF
>TRBV6-1|TRBJ2-6
CASRAGGSGANVLTF
>TRBV19|TRBJ2-1
CASRLGASYNEQFF
>TRBV18|TRBJ1-1
CASSPPAAGTEAFF
>TRBV6-5|TRBJ2-5
CASSLTGGYGETQYF
>TRBV7-2|TRBJ2-7
CASSAGTGREQYF
>TRBV5-4|TRBJ1-1
CASSTTGSTEAFF
>TRBV18|TRBJ1-2
CASSPVQGADYGYTF
>TRBV7-9|TRBJ1-2
CASSLPGTGRSYGYTF
>TRBV11-3|TRBJ2-5
CASSPSGSLGQETQYF
>TRBV7-2|TRBJ1-1
CASSLEWGRDTEAFF
>TRBV5-1|TRBJ1-1
CASSLRADRGGEAFF
>TRBV19|TRBJ1-2
CASSIDPQGGYTF
>TRBV6-5|TRBJ1-1
CASIGAVRNTEAFF
>TRBV5-5|TRBJ2-3
CASSLSGGTDTQYF
>TRBV4-2|TRBJ1-1
CASSQVVGQEAEAFF
>TRBV5-1|TRBJ1-1
CASSLGFLQGGWGTEAFF
>TRBV2|TRBJ2-3
CASSAGGDTQYF
>TRBV5-1|TRBJ2-1
CASSPGTDNYNEQFF
>TRBV6-5|TRBJ1-6
CASSKYRESPLHF
>TRBV7-9|TRBJ1-2
CASSGPGDYGYTF
>TRBV7-8|TRBJ2-7
CASTYQQGEYEQYF
>TRBV19|TRBJ1-1
CASSISGRELNTEAFF
>TRBV11-2|TRBJ2-2
CASSLGAGTGELFF
>TRBV19|TRBJ2-5
CASSTRTEETQYF
>TRBV5-4|TRBJ2-3
CASSWGLAGGSTDTQYF